Following are 13 T cell receptor beta chains from one sample sequenced in a study of T cell changes during pregnancy in multiple sclerosis. TCRdb's table, derived via immunoSEQ multiplex PCR, lists solely in-frame clones and lacks some. The table shows tens of thousands of clones, with over 85% occurring only once. This material consisted of peripheral blood, taken in the second trimester of pregnancy. The receptors shown here come from a female donor with multiple sclerosis, enrolled in a pregnancy study.

In its sample, this clone was seen once. The chain carries TRBV7-2 and TRBJ2-3, with unresolved D. Germline CDR1 is SGHTA and CDR2 is FQGNSA. V was shortened by 6 bases and J by 0 bases, with 16 bases between the two germline ends. This CDR3 has 16 amino acids. The CDR3 protein is CASRPKETTSTDTQYF. The CDR3 bases are TGTGCCAGCAGACCGAAAGAAACTACTAGCACAGATACGCAGTATTTT.

In DNA form, the CDR3 reads TGTGCCAGCAGCTTAGAGCTCCTAGGCGATACGCAGTATTTT. Its translation is CASSLELLGDTQYF. The genes are TRBV7-9 and TRBJ2-3; no clear D gene. Germline lookup yields CDR1 SEHNR and CDR2 FQNEAQ (reference sequence). The V end lost 1 base, the J end lost 6 bases, and 11 bases lay between the germline ends. The CDR3 covers 14 residues.

This clone was picked up a small number of times. The J gene is TRBJ1-2, the V gene TRBV5-6, with D possibly being TRBD1 (5 bases). The CDR3 runs to 16 residues. Trimming cost V 0 bases and J 3 bases, with 15 bases left between them. CDR1 is SGHDT, CDR2 YYEEEE, per germline. CDR3 in amino acids: CASSLGGRGSHYGYTF. The CDR3 region has the DNA TGTGCCAGCAGCTTGGGGGGTCGGGGGTCGCACTATGGCTACACCTTC.

This clone was seen just once. The V and J genes are TRBV7-9 and TRBJ2-1, with a possible D match to TRBD2 (5 bases). Germline V gene lookup returns CDR1 SEHNR and CDR2 FQNEAQ (reference sequence). Trimming shortened V by 5 bases and J by 7 bases, and 6 bases separated the two germline ends. There are 11 residues in the CDR3. The CDR3 DNA reads as TGTGCCAGCAGCCGGACTAATGAGCAGTTCTTC. It encodes CASSRTNEQFF.

The J gene is TRBJ1-2, the V gene TRBV6-6; no clear D gene. The V end lost 1 base, the J end lost 7 bases, and 13 bases lay between the germline ends. Germline CDR1 and CDR2: MNHNY and SVGAGI (reference sequence). The CDR3 runs 14 residues. CDR3 DNA sequence: TGTGCCAGCAGTTACTGGAGGGTCCGGGGTGGCTACACCTTC. This translates into CASSYWRVRGGYTF.

The chain employs TRBV5-1 and TRBJ2-2, with TRBD2 matching over 10 bases. The CDR3 is 15 residues long. Germline V lookup: CDR1 SGHRS, CDR2 YFSETQ. V lost 6 bases, J lost 3 bases, and 5 bases stayed unmatched. Here the CDR3 DNA reads TGCGCCAGCACCCGACTAGCGGGTGACACCGGGGAGCTGTTTTTT. It yields the protein CASTRLAGDTGELFF.

The chain couples TRBV6-1 to TRBJ1-1; no firm D call. CDR1 and CDR2 (germline): MNHNS, SASEGT. The CDR3 runs 15 residues. V was clipped by 2 bases and J by 7 bases, with 17 bases between them. The CDR3 is CASSELIGFSGEAFF. DNA for the CDR3: TGTGCCAGCAGTGAATTAATCGGCTTTTCGGGTGAAGCTTTCTTT.

The chain links TRBV4-1 to TRBJ2-5, with a weak D call TRBD2 (7 bases). Looked up from germline, CDR1 is MGHRA and CDR2 is YSYEKL. Trimming removed 1 base from V and 3 bases from J, with 15 bases in between. The length of the CDR3 is 16 residues. CDR3 in amino acids: CASSQGLGGGEETQYF. The CDR3 DNA reads as TGCGCCAGCAGCCAAGGCCTAGGGGGAGGGGAAGAGACCCAGTACTTC.

The chain recombines TRBV6-1 with TRBJ1-3; D gene ambiguous. The germline V gene has CDR1 MNHNS and CDR2 SASEGT. Trimming left V 5 bases short and J 4 bases short, with 9 bases between. This CDR3 is built from 13 residues. CDR3 in DNA: TGTGCCAGCAGTTCGACTTCGGGAAACACCATATATTTT. Translated, it gives CASSSTSGNTIYF.

The chain joins TRBV18 to TRBJ2-7, with D unclear. Germline V gene data show CDR1 as KGHSH and CDR2 as LQKENI. V lost 3 bases to trimming and J lost 4 bases, with 22 bases between them. The CDR3 is 17 residues long. The CDR3, as DNA: TGTGCCAGCTCACCCCGGGTAGTCACACCTGAGGTGTACGAGCAGTACTTC. Translated: CASSPRVVTPEVYEQYF.

This clone was recorded only once. V is TRBV18 and J is TRBJ1-1, with a possible D match to TRBD1 (5 bases). V dropped 2 bases and J dropped 0 bases, with 13 bases sitting between them. The CDR3 loop spans 16 amino acids. The germline V gene has CDR1 KGHSH and CDR2 LQKENI. The CDR3 protein is CASSPEAGHMNTEAFF. CDR3 sequence (DNA): TGTGCCAGCTCACCAGAGGCAGGGCACATGAACACTGAAGCTTTCTTT. The whole variable domain, filled in from reference TRBV18 and TRBJ1-1, reads NAGVMQNPRHLVRRRGQEARLRCSPMKGHSHVYWYRQLPEEGLKFMVYLQKENIIDESGMPKERFSAEFPKEGPSILRIQQVVRGDSAAYFCASSPEAGHMNTEAFFGQGTRLTVV.

V gene TRBV6-1 combines with J gene TRBJ1-1; TRBD1 matches at 7 bases. The CDR3 totals 14 residues. The trim removed 6 bases at V and 4 bases at J, leaving 8 bases unmatched. Germline CDR1 MNHNS, CDR2 SASEGT. This CDR3 is CASRATGRGTEAFF. The DNA of the CDR3 is TGTGCCAGCAGGGCGACAGGGCGGGGCACTGAAGCTTTCTTT.

V is TRBV5-6 and J is TRBJ2-7, with a possible D match to TRBD2 (5 bases). The CDR3 runs 14 residues. Germline V gene sequence: CDR1 SGHDT, CDR2 YYEEEE. Trimming shortened V by 2 bases and J by 0 bases, and 9 bases separated the two germline ends. CDR3 coding DNA: TGTGCCAGCAGCTTCTGGGAGAGCTCCTACGAGCAGTACTTC. It codes for CASSFWESSYEQYF.